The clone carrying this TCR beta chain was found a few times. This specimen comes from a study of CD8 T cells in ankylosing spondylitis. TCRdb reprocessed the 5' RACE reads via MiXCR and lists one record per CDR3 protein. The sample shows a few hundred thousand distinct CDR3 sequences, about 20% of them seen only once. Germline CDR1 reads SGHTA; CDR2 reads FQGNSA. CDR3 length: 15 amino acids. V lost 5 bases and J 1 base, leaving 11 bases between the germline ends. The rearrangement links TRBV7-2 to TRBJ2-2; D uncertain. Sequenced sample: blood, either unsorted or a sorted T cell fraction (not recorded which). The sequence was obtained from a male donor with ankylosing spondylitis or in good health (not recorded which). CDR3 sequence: CASSPGSLNTGELFF. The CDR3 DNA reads TGTGCCAGCAGCCCGGGTTCACTGAACACCGGGGAGCTGTTTTTT.